The 2 T cell receptor beta chains below come from one sample, sequenced in a study of T cell responses to AZD1222 COVID-19 vaccine. TCRdb keeps only in-frame clones here, not all; method: immunoSEQ multiplex PCR. Of 130,000 or so clones listed, more than 80% are singletons. The input for sequencing was peripheral blood, taken on day 0 of AZD1222 vaccination. The receptors stem from an adult in good health.

The rearrangement links TRBV19 to TRBJ1-2; TRBD1 agrees at 10 bases. This CDR3 comprises 12 residues. Unmatched junction bases numbered 3, after V lost 7 bases and J lost 7 bases. CDR1 is LNHDA and CDR2 is SQIVND in the germline V gene (reference sequence). CDR3: CASTDRGVGYTF. The CDR3 coding sequence is TGTGCCAGTACGGACAGGGGGGTTGGCTACACCTTC.

The V gene is TRBV7-2, the J gene TRBJ1-6; the D is unclear. The germline V gene has CDR1 SGHTA and CDR2 FQGNSA. V was clipped by 7 bases and J by 6 bases, with 10 bases between them. This CDR3 has 13 amino acids. The CDR3 sequence is CASKERSNSPLHF. CDR3 nucleotide sequence: TGTGCCAGCAAAGAACGTAGTAATTCACCCCTCCACTTT.